One and the same sample provided the 7 T cell receptor beta chains below, sequenced in a study of blood T cell repertoires in COVID-19 (dated by TCRdb to 2018 to 2020). The method behind the library was the immunoSEQ multiplex PCR assay. The table comes from immuneACCESS by way of TCRdb, which keeps in-frame sequences with V and J called. Part of the clones is missing from these tables; in studies checked, under half for an unresolved V gene and the rest for unknown reasons. The sample has 44,000 or so clones on record, just under 70% of them singletons. The top ten hold less than 8% of the sample. Sequences were obtained from peripheral blood. The receptors were sampled from a man older than 75 with acute or convalescent COVID-19.

The V gene is TRBV27, the J gene TRBJ2-1; D perhaps matches TRBD1 (6 bases). Germline V lookup: CDR1 MNHEY, CDR2 SMNVEV (reference sequence). The CDR3 is 14 residues long. Trimming stripped 6 bases from V and 4 bases from J, with 13 bases between. The CDR3, as DNA: TGTGCCAGCAGCTCTGGGGGCTTTTACAATGAGCAGTTCTTC. This codes for CASSSGGFYNEQFF.

The chain has TRBV11-1 and TRBJ2-3; 8 bases agree with TRBD2. The CDR3 sequence is 15 residues long. After removal of 1 base from V and 4 bases from J, the junction contained 4 bases not matched to a gene. Germline V CDR1 and CDR2: SGHAT, FQDESV (reference sequence). The CDR3 region is CASSLVSGGPDTQYF. The CDR3 coding sequence is TGTGCCAGCAGCTTAGTGTCGGGGGGGCCAGATACGCAGTATTTT.

The chain recombines TRBV19 with TRBJ2-3, with TRBD2 matching 8 bases. The CDR3 length is 19 residues. Germline-derived CDR1 and CDR2 are LNHDA and SQIVND (reference sequence). Trimming took 1 base from V and 0 from J; bases not matched to a gene: 12. In DNA form, the CDR3 reads TGTGCCAGTAGTATAGCGGGGGGGATGGAGAGATCTAGCACAGATACGCAGTATTTT. This sequence encodes CASSIAGGMERSSTDTQYF.

This chain uses TRBV7-2 with TRBJ2-5, with TRBD2 identical over 7 bases. With V trimmed by 4 bases and J by 1 base, 3 bases remained unmatched. Germline assignment: CDR1 SGHTA and CDR2 FQGNSA. CDR3 size: 14 residues. In nucleotides, the CDR3 is TGTGCCAGCAGCTCCGGGGGGTCCCAAGAGACCCAGTACTTC. Encoded protein: CASSSGGSQETQYF.

This clone was observed a handful of times. The rearrangement joins TRBV19 to TRBJ1-2; perhaps TRBD1 as D (5 bases). V was pared by 4 bases and J by 4 bases, with 13 bases between. CDR1 and CDR2 (germline): LNHDA, SQIVND (reference sequence). The CDR3 is 14 amino acids. The DNA for the CDR3 is TGTGCCAGTAGTAAAGGAGGAGGGGTCTATGGCTACACCTTC. Amino acids: CASSKGGGVYGYTF.

The CDR3 loop is CASSLKTGGGQPQHF. The CDR3 region has the DNA TGTGCCAGCAGCCTCAAGACAGGGGGCGGTCAGCCCCAGCATTTT. The chain joins TRBV5-6 to TRBJ1-5, with 10 positions matching TRBD1. This CDR3 region has 15 residues. Germline V gives CDR1 SGHDT, CDR2 YYEEEE. Trimming at V came to 4 bases and at J to 6 bases, leaving 7 bases not matched to a gene.

This chain connects TRBV7-9 to TRBJ2-1; D unresolved. Trimming removed 1 base at V and 7 bases at J, with 5 bases between. CDR1 and CDR2 (germline): SEHNR, FQNEAQ (reference sequence). This CDR3 spans 12 amino acids. The CDR3 DNA follows: TGTGCCAGCAGCTTAGACTCTAATGAGCAGTTCTTC. Its protein is CASSLDSNEQFF.